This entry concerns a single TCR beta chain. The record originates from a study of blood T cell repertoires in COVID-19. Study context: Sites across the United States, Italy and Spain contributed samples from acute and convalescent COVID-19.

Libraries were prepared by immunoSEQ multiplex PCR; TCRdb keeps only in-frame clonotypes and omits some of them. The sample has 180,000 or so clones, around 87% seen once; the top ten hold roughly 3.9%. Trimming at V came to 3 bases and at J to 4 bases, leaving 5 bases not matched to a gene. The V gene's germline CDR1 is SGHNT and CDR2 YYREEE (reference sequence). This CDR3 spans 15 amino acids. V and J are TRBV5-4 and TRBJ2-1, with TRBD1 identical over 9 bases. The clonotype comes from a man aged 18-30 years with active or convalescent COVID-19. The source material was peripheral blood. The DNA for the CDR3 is TGTGCCAGCAGCTCTTGGGGACAGGGTTACAATGAGCAGTTCTTC. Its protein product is CASSSWGQGYNEQFF.